Reported below is one T cell receptor (beta chain). Its antigen is not known. The data belong to a study of T cell responses to AZD1222 COVID-19 vaccine. Clones were read by immunoSEQ multiplex PCR, and TCRdb kept only the in-frame ones, dropping some. The sample holds about 130,000 clones, 86% seen once. Whole-study findings and limits: Donor demographics were predominantly white British with a female majority; clonal diversity may be underestimated. Baseline serology detected seropositivity in only a handful of AZD1222 recipients. Unmutated regions of variants are reportedly targeted by nearly half of spike-specific TCRs.

Trimming removed 0 bases from V and 10 bases from J, with 18 bases in between. This CDR3 has 15 residues. Germline V gene data show CDR1 as MGHRA and CDR2 as YSYEKL. This TCR came from an adult in good health. The genes are TRBV4-1 and TRBJ1-2; no clear D gene. The sequenced sample was peripheral blood, obtained on day 0 of AZD1222 vaccination. CDR3 loop: CASSQEARTGSFYTF. The CDR3 region has the DNA TGCGCCAGCAGCCAAGAAGCCCGGACTGGCTCCTTCTACACCTTC.